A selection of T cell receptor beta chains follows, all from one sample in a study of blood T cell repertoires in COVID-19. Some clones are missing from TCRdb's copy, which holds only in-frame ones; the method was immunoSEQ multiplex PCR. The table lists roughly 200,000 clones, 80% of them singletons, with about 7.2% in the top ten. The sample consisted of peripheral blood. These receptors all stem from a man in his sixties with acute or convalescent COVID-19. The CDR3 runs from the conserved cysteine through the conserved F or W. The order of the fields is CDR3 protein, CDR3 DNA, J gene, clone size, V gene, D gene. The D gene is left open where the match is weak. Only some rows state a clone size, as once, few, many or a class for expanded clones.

CASSRQLEKLFF | TGTGCCAGCAGTAGACAGCTTGAAAAACTGTTTTTT | TRBJ1-4 | . | TRBV2 | .
CASSTVTGGYGYTF | TGTGCCAGCAGCACCGTGACAGGGGGCTATGGCTACACCTTC | TRBJ1-2 | many | TRBV7-2 | TRBD1
CASSQPTREKLAKNIQYF | TGCGCCAGCAGCCAACCTACCCGGGAGAAACTAGCCAAAAACATTCAGTACTTC | TRBJ2-4 | . | TRBV4-1 | .
CASSYSMGSGNYEQYF | TGTGCCAGCAGTTACTCGATGGGTTCCGGGAACTACGAGCAGTACTTC | TRBJ2-7 | . | TRBV6-5 | .
CSGAGQGNSAGYTF | TGCAGCGGTGCCGGACAGGGCAACTCCGCGGGCTACACCTTC | TRBJ1-2 | . | TRBV29-1 | TRBD1
CASSQSGQGFYNEQFF | TGTGCCAGCAGCCAGAGCGGACAGGGCTTTTACAATGAGCAGTTCTTC | TRBJ2-1 | . | TRBV5-8 | TRBD1
CASSQDVRGYGYTF | TGCGCCAGCAGCCAAGACGTCAGGGGCTATGGCTACACCTTC | TRBJ1-2 | once | TRBV4-1 | .
CASSGGQGLEDQPQHF | TGTGCCAGCTCTGGGGGACAGGGGTTGGAGGATCAGCCCCAGCATTTT | TRBJ1-5 | once | TRBV18 | TRBD1
CASSLDGLAGEPTYNEQFF | TGTGCCAGCAGCTTAGATGGGCTAGCGGGGGAGCCCACCTACAATGAGCAGTTCTTC | TRBJ2-1 | few | TRBV11-2 | TRBD2
CASSLLGRLSYEQYF | TGTGCCAGCAGTTTGTTGGGGAGGCTCTCCTACGAGCAGTACTTC | TRBJ2-7 | . | TRBV27 | .
CASSIGTISNQPQHF | TGTGCCAGTAGTATAGGGACAATTAGCAATCAGCCCCAGCATTTT | TRBJ1-5 | . | TRBV19 | .
CASSLSSGLRTDTQYF | TGTGCCAGCAGTTTATCTAGCGGATTAAGGACAGATACGCAGTATTTT | TRBJ2-3 | . | TRBV27 | .
CASSQDLARGEKLFF | TGTGCCAGCAGCCAAGATCTGGCGCGGGGAGAAAAACTGTTTTTT | TRBJ1-4 | . | TRBV4-2 | .
CSVVLAGGEVEQFF | TGCAGCGTTGTTCTAGCGGGAGGGGAGGTTGAGCAGTTCTTC | TRBJ2-1 | few | TRBV29-1 | TRBD2
CASSLGLQTGGMNTEAFF | TGCGCCAGCAGCTTGGGCCTTCAGACAGGGGGCATGAACACTGAAGCTTTCTTT | TRBJ1-1 | . | TRBV5-1 | TRBD1
CASSGGSGGTDTQYF | TGTGCCAGCAGTGGCGGTAGCGGGGGCACAGATACGCAGTATTTT | TRBJ2-3 | . | TRBV2 | TRBD2
CASSHPVRRPGNGYTF | TGCGCCAGCAGCCACCCAGTACGGCGGCCCGGGAATGGCTACACCTTC | TRBJ1-2 | . | TRBV4-1 | .
CASSLGSRSNQPQHF | TGTGCCAGCAGCTTAGGGTCTCGGAGCAATCAGCCCCAGCATTTT | TRBJ1-5 | . | TRBV7-2 | .
CASSYSKTSGSHEQFF | TGTGCCAGCAGTTACTCGAAGACCAGCGGGAGTCATGAGCAGTTCTTC | TRBJ2-1 | . | TRBV6-5 | TRBD2
CASSYWGQGVQETQYF | TGTGCCAGCAGTTACTGGGGACAGGGCGTCCAAGAGACCCAGTACTTC | TRBJ2-5 | . | TRBV6-5 | TRBD1
CASSPYRESQPQHF | TGTGCCAGCAGTCCTTACAGGGAATCTCAGCCCCAGCATTTT | TRBJ1-5 | . | TRBV6-5 | .
CASKPETGSNYGYTF | TGCGCCAGTAAACCGGAAACAGGGTCTAACTATGGCTACACCTTC | TRBJ1-2 | . | TRBV5-1 | .
CASSVGGGANTGELFF | TGTGCCAGCAGCGTAGGAGGGGGGGCGAACACCGGGGAGCTGTTTTTT | TRBJ2-2 | . | TRBV9 | .
CASSQGTGGYTF | TGTGCCAGCAGCCAAGGGACAGGCGGCTACACCTTC | TRBJ1-2 | . | TRBV3-1/TRBV3-2 | TRBD1